This paragraph covers one T cell receptor beta chain sequence. Per the study methods: Estimation of nucleated cell counts was performed using reference gene primer amplification. Assay used: immunoSEQ multiplex PCR; TCRdb lists only in-frame clones, some missing. V and J calls and clone size are those listed in that table; D and trimming were worked out from the DNA. The data contain about 440,000 clones, about 89% of them singletons. These data come from a study of blood T cell repertoires in COVID-19. Across the study: Italy, Spain and the United States were the sources of the convalescent and acute COVID-19 samples. The analysed material was cDNA or gDNA that came from T cells, B-cell-depleted T cells, or PBMCs.

V lost 4 bases to trimming and J lost 0 bases, with 7 bases between them. This CDR3 comprises 13 residues. The V gene's germline CDR1 is SGHNT and CDR2 YYREEE (reference sequence). The sequenced material came from peripheral blood. The J gene is TRBJ2-5, the V gene TRBV5-4, with D possibly matching TRBD2 (5 bases). The receptor was derived from a woman aged 30 to 39 with acute or convalescent COVID-19. The CDR3 DNA reads TGTGCCAGCAGCCGGGAAGACCAAGAGACCCAGTACTTC. This codes for CASSREDQETQYF.